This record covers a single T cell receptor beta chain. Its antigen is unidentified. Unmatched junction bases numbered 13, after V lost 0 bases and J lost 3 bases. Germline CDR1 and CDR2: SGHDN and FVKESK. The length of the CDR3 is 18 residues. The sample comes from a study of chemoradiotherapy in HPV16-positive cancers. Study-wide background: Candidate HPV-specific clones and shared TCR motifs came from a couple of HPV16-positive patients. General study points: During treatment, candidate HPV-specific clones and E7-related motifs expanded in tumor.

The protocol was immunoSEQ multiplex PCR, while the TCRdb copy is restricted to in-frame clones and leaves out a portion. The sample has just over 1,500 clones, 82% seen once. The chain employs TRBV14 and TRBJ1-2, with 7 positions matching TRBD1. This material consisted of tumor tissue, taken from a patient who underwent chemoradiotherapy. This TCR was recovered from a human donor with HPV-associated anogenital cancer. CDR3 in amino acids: CASSQEVGTDPRHYGYTF. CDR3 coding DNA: TGTGCCAGCAGCCAAGAGGTCGGGACAGACCCCCGGCACTATGGCTACACCTTC.